This T cell receptor beta chain stems from a study of cytomegalovirus exposure and HLA in healthy donors. Study-level findings and limits: Evidence from a later analysis indicated that most CMV-associated TCR beta chains looked HLA-restricted. The classifier, whose performance was assessed in both the original and validation cohorts, reportedly diagnosed cytomegalovirus status with high specificity and sensitivity.

Germline loops: CDR1 KGHSH, CDR2 LQKENI. V was shortened by 2 bases and J by 0 bases, with 10 bases between the two germline ends. CDR3 length equals 15 residues. PCR used 60 Vbeta primers and 13 Jbeta primers. The protocol was immunoSEQ multiplex PCR, while the TCRdb copy is restricted to in-frame clones and leaves out a portion. The table has 70,000 to 75,000 clones, around 72% seen once. About this clone: Its antigen is unknown.

This TCR was sampled from a woman in her thirties or forties in good health and CMV-seropositive. The sample was PBMCs. The chain is built from TRBV18 and TRBJ1-1, with D maybe TRBD1 (6 bases). CDR3 DNA sequence: TGTGCCAGCTCACCAAACAGGGTAATGAACACTGAAGCTTTCTTT. Amino acids: CASSPNRVMNTEAFF.